These 2 T cell receptor beta chains were sequenced from one sample in a study of blood T cells in healthy people across ages. The use of a sample-barcoded 5' primer and a J-beta primer mix characterized a second PCR of 7 to 11 cycles. MiXCR was run by TCRdb on the 5' RACE reads, yielding one entry per CDR3 protein. This table holds around 1,500,000 distinct CDR3 sequences, about 43% found once. Sequencing was done on a sample of blood. Receptors were obtained from a young woman in good health.

The rearrangement uses TRBV12-3 or TRBV12-4 and TRBJ2-1; TRBD2 might be the D (6 bases). The CDR3 covers 16 residues. Between the trimmed V and J ends, which lost 6 bases and 2 bases, there was a span of 17 bases. CDR3 residues: CASSQGRGRPYNEQFF. The CDR3 region has the DNA TGTGCCAGCAGCCAAGGACGAGGGAGGCCCTACAATGAGCAGTTCTTC.

The chain uses TRBV5-1 and TRBJ2-3; D is unclear. Germline V lookup: CDR1 SGHRS, CDR2 YFSETQ. The CDR3 has 14 amino acids. V lost 4 bases, J lost 4 bases, and 13 bases lay in between. The CDR3 is CASSRTPTPDTQYF. The CDR3 DNA follows: TGCGCCAGCAGCCGTACGCCCACCCCAGATACGCAGTATTTT. Full variable domain (outside the CDR3, taken from reference TRBV5-1 and TRBJ2-3): KAGVTQTPRYLIKTRGQQVTLSCSPISGHRSVSWYQQTPGQGLQFLFEYFSETQRNKGNFPGRFSGRQFSNSRSEMNVSTLELGDSALYLCASSRTPTPDTQYFGPGTRLTVL.